This T cell receptor beta chain was captured by sequencing in a study of blood T cell repertoires in COVID-19. This clone was recorded only once. Assay used: immunoSEQ multiplex PCR; TCRdb lists only in-frame clones, some missing. The sample carries 110,000 or so clones, approximately 81% recorded once. Sequencing used peripheral blood. The clonotype originates from a man aged 35-49 years with acute or convalescent COVID-19.

The CDR3 here is CAWSTRDRGVPETQYF. CDR3 sequence (DNA): TGTGCCTGGAGTACCCGGGACAGGGGAGTCCCAGAGACCCAGTACTTC. The chain carries TRBV30 and TRBJ2-5; 10 bases agree with TRBD1. The CDR3 covers 16 residues. Germline V gene data show CDR1 as GTSNPN and CDR2 as SVGIG (reference sequence). Trimming removed 2 bases from V and 4 bases from J; junction bases left unmatched: 10.